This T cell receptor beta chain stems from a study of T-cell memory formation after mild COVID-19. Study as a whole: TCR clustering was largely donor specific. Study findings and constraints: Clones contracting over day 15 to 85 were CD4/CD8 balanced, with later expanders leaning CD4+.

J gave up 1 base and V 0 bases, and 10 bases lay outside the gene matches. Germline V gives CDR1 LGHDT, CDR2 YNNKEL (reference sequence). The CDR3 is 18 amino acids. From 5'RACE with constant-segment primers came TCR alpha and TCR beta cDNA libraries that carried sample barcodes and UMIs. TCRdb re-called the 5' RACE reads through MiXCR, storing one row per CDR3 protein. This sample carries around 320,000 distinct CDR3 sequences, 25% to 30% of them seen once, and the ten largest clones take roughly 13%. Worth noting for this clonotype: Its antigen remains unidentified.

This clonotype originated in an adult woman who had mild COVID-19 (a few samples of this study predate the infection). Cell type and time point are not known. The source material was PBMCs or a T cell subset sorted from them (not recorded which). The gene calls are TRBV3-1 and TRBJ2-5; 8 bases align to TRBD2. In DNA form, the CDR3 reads TGTGCCAGCAGCCAAGATTTGCCAGCGGGGGCGATCCAAGAGACCCAGTACTTC. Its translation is CASSQDLPAGAIQETQYF.